This T cell receptor beta chain was sequenced for a study of cytomegalovirus exposure and HLA in healthy donors. V lost 3 bases, J lost 10 bases, and 4 bases stayed unmatched. Germline V gives CDR1 KGHSH, CDR2 LQKENI. This CDR3 is 12 amino acids long. Profiled with immunoSEQ multiplex PCR; TCRdb holds only in-frame clones, not every one. The profile covers roughly 110,000 clones, with about 85% appearing a single time and about 2% taken by the ten largest. The origin of this receptor is a woman aged 18-29 years in good health and CMV-seropositive. Source material: PBMCs. The rearrangement joins TRBV18 to TRBJ1-1; 8 bases are shared with TRBD1. CDR3 nucleotide sequence: TGTGCCAGCTCACCCAGGGGGCGGGGAGCTTTCTTT. As protein: CASSPRGRGAFF.